This entry describes one T cell receptor (beta chain). Sequencing was performed with immunoSEQ multiplex PCR; in TCRdb, only in-frame clones are kept and a portion is missing. The repertoire holds 150 to 200 clones, with 20% to 25% as singletons. The record originates from a study of sequential checkpoint blockade in melanoma. The overall study: Maintenance nivolumab came after either treatment sequence. After nivolumab or ipilimumab alone, some 22 patients had week-13 rebiopsies.

The treatment denotes: randomized to nivolumab then ipilimumab (arm A) or the reverse (arm B). There are 16 residues in the CDR3. The germline gives CDR1 GTSNPN, CDR2 SVGIG (reference sequence). V was pared by 0 bases and J by 3 bases, with 17 bases between. The receptor was derived from a human donor with melanoma. The rearrangement joins TRBV30 to TRBJ1-2; D not resolved. The source was tumor tissue (inferred from file names), collected from a patient given nivolumab and ipilimumab in sequence. CDR3 amino acids: CAWSVPRQITYYGYTF. The CDR3 DNA is TGTGCCTGGAGTGTACCTCGGCAAATCACGTACTATGGCTACACCTTC.